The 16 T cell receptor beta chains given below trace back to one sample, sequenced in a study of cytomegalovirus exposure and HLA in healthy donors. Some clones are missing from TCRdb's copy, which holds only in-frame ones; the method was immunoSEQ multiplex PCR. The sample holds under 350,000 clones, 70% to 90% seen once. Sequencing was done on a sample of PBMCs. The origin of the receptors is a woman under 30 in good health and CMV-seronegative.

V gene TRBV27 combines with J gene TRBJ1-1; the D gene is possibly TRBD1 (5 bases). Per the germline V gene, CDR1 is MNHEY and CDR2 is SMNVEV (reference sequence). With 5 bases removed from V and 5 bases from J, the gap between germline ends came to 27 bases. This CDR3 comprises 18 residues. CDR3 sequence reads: CASSPKNGHKGWPTEAFF. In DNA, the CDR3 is TGTGCCAGCAGTCCCAAAAACGGACATAAGGGGTGGCCAACTGAAGCTTTCTTT.

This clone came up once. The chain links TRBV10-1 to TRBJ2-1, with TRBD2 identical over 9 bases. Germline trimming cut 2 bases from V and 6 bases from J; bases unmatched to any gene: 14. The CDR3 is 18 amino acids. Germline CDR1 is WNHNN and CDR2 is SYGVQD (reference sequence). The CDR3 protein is CASSEVSSGRGVGNEQFF. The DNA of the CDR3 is TGCGCCAGCAGTGAGGTTAGTAGCGGGAGAGGAGTAGGCAATGAGCAGTTCTTC.

The CDR3 region has the DNA TGTGCCAGCAGTGGGGGGACAGGGGGCCAGCCCCAGCATTTT. Its translation: CASSGGTGGQPQHF. The chain uses TRBV6-1 and TRBJ1-5; 12 nucleotides match TRBD1. Germline-derived CDR1 and CDR2 are MNHNS and SASEGT. V lost 4 bases and J lost 7; bases outside the gene matches: 2. This CDR3 region has 14 residues.

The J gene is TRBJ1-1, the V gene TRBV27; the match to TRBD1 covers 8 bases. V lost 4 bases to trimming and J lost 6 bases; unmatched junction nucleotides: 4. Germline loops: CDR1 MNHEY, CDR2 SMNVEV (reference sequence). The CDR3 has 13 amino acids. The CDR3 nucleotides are TGTGCCAGCAGTTGGTCAGGGGGCTCTGAAGCTTTCTTT. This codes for CASSWSGGSEAFF.

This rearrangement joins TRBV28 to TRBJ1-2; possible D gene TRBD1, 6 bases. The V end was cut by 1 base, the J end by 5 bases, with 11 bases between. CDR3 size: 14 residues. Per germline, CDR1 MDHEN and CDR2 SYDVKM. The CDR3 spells CASSLSGGRYGYTF. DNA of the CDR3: TGTGCCAGCAGTTTATCGGGGGGCAGGTATGGCTACACCTTC.

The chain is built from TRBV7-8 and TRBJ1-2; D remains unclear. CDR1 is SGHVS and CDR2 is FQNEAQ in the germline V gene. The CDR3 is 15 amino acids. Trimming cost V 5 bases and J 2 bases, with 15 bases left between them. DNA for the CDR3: TGTGCCAGCAGCGGCCAGGTATACTTGAACTATGGCTACACCTTC. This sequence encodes CASSGQVYLNYGYTF.

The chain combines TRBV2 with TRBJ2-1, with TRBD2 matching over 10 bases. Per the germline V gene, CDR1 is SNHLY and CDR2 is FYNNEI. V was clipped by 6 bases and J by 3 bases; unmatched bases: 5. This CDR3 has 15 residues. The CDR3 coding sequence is TGTGCCAGCAGCACCGGGACTAGCGACTACAATGAGCAGTTCTTC. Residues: CASSTGTSDYNEQFF.

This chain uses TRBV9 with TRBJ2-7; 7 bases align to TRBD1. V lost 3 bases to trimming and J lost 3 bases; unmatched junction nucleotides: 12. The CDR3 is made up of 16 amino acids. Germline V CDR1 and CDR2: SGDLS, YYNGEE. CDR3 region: CASSGAYDREFYEQYF. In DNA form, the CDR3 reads TGTGCCAGCAGCGGGGCGTACGACAGGGAGTTCTACGAGCAGTACTTC. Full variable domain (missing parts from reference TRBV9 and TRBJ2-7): DSGVTQTPKHLITATGQRVTLRCSPRSGDLSVYWYQQSLDQGLQFLIQYYNGEERAKGNILERFSAQQFPDLHSELNLSSLELGDSALYFCASSGAYDREFYEQYFGPGTRLTVT.

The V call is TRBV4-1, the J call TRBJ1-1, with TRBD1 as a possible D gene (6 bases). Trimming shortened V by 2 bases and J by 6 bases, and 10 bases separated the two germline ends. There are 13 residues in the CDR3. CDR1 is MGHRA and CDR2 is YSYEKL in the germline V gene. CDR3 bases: TGCGCCAGCAGCCAACTACAGGGTGCTGAAGCTTTCTTT. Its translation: CASSQLQGAEAFF.

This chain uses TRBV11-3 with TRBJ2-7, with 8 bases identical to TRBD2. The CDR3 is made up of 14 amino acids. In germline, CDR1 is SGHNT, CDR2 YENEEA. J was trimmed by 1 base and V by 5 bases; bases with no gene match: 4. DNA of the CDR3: TGTGCCAGCAGCCCGAAGCGGGAGTCCTACGAGCAGTACTTC. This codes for CASSPKRESYEQYF.

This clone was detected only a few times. CDR3 sequence reads: CASSLVPGQSYEQYF. CDR3 nucleotide sequence: TGTGCCAGCAGCTTGGTTCCGGGACAGTCCTACGAGCAGTACTTC. This sequence joins TRBV11-2 and TRBJ2-7; 7 bases map to TRBD1. This CDR3 spans 15 amino acids. Germline assignment: CDR1 SGHAT and CDR2 FQNNGV. The V segment lost 3 bases and the J segment 1 base; nucleotides outside the gene matches: 6.

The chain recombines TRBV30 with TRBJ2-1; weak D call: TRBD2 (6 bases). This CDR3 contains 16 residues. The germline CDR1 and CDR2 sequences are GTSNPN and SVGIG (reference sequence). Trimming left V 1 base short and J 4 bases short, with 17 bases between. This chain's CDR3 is CAWSGGLGIRYNEQFF. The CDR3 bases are TGTGCCTGGAGTGGGGGACTGGGCATCAGGTACAATGAGCAGTTCTTC.

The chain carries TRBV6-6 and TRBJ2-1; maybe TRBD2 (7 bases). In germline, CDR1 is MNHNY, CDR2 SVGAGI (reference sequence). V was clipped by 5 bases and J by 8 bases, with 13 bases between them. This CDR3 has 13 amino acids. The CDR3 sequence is CASSGGGGDEQFF. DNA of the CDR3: TGTGCCAGCAGTGGCGGCGGGGGCGATGAGCAGTTCTTC.

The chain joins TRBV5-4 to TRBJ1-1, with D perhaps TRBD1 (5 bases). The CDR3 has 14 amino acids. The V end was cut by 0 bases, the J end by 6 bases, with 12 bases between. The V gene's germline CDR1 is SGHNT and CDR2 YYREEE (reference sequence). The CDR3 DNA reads TGTGCCAGCAGCTTGGACAGGTCGGACCCTGAAGCTTTCTTT. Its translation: CASSLDRSDPEAFF.

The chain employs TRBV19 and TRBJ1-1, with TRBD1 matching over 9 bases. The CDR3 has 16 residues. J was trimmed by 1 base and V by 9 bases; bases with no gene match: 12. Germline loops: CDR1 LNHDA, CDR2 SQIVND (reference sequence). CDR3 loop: CASLPPGQGRNTEAFF. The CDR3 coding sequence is TGTGCCAGCCTACCCCCTGGACAGGGGAGGAACACTGAAGCTTTCTTT.

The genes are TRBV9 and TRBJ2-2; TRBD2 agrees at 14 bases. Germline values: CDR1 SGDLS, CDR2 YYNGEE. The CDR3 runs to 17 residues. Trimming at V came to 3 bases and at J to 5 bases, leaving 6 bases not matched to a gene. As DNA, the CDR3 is TGTGCCAGCAGCGCCCGACTAGCGGGGGGGCCAACCGGGGAGCTGTTTTTT. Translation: CASSARLAGGPTGELFF. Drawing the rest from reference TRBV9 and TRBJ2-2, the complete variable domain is DSGVTQTPKHLITATGQRVTLRCSPRSGDLSVYWYQQSLDQGLQFLIQYYNGEERAKGNILERFSAQQFPDLHSELNLSSLELGDSALYFCASSARLAGGPTGELFFGEGSRLTVL.